Below, 16 T cell receptor beta chains from the same sample are listed, as sequenced in a study of OX40 agonist ivuxolimab in advanced cancers. Assay used: immunoSEQ multiplex PCR; TCRdb lists only in-frame clones, some missing. This sample carries 9,000 to 13,000 clones, 65% to 85% of them seen once, and the ten largest clones take about 16%. The specimen was CD4+ or CD8+ T cells sorted from blood, collected in a trial of the OX40 agonist ivuxolimab. All receptors derive from an adult with an advanced solid tumor such as melanoma, head and neck, liver or kidney cancer.

The rearrangement joins TRBV4-2 to TRBJ2-1; maybe TRBD2 (5 bases). Germline CDR1 LGHNA, CDR2 YNFKEQ. V was pared by 5 bases and J by 2 bases, with 19 bases between. This CDR3 has 17 amino acids. CDR3 in DNA: TGTGCCAGCAGCTGGCAAGGACTGGAGTTCGCCTACAATGAGCAGTTCTTC. Protein: CASSWQGLEFAYNEQFF.

This clone was counted only a few times. V is TRBV7-3 and J is TRBJ2-1, with D unresolved. This CDR3 has 13 residues. Germline V gene data show CDR1 as SGHTA and CDR2 as FQGTGA. The V end was cut by 3 bases, the J end by 5 bases, with 8 bases between. CDR3 loop: CASSFAGHNEQFF. Here the CDR3 DNA reads TGTGCCAGCAGCTTTGCAGGACACAATGAGCAGTTCTTC.

The chain joins TRBV7-8 to TRBJ1-1, with a possible D match to TRBD1 (5 bases). The CDR3 is 16 residues long. The V gene lost 7 bases and the J gene lost 5 bases, with 23 bases spanning the gap. The germline gives CDR1 SGHVS, CDR2 FQNEAQ. The CDR3 bases are TGTGCCAGCACCCATTCCATCTTAGGGGTGTGGACTGAAGCTTTCTTT. Amino acids: CASTHSILGVWTEAFF.

V usage is TRBV27 and J usage is TRBJ1-2; D remains ambiguous. V lost 3 bases and J lost 5, with 13 bases in between. The CDR3 is 14 amino acids. CDR1 and CDR2 (germline): MNHEY, SMNVEV (reference sequence). In DNA, the CDR3 is TGTGCCAGCAGTTTCTCTCGGGCAGAATATGGCTACACCTTC. The encoded protein is CASSFSRAEYGYTF.

The CDR3 region has the DNA TGTGCCACCGTAGCGGGAGCCTACGAGCAGTACTTC. Translation: CATVAGAYEQYF. V is TRBV10-3 and J is TRBJ2-7, with 9 bases lining up with TRBD2. The CDR3 runs 12 residues. In germline, CDR1 is ENHRY, CDR2 SYGVKD. Trimming cost V 10 bases and J 2 bases; bases outside gene matches: 3.

The chain couples TRBV4-2 to TRBJ2-5, with 10 nucleotides matching TRBD2. The closer fit of TRBJ2-7 to the DNA end suggests the J call may be wrong. Germline values: CDR1 LGHNA, CDR2 YNFKEQ. There are 16 residues in the CDR3. This chain's CDR3 is CASSQESAGGPYEQYF. The CDR3 DNA sequence: TGTGCCAGCAGCCAAGAGTCAGCGGGAGGGCCCTACGAGCAGTACTTC.

The chain combines TRBV6-1 with TRBJ2-5; the D gene is possibly TRBD2 (6 bases). The CDR3 loop spans 13 amino acids. Germline V gene lookup returns CDR1 MNHNS and CDR2 SASEGT. V gave up 4 bases and J gave up 0 bases, with 6 bases separating them. CDR3 in DNA: TGTGCCAGCAGTGGGGACTACCAAGAGACCCAGTACTTC. Amino acid sequence: CASSGDYQETQYF.

V usage is TRBV5-4 and J usage is TRBJ2-5; TRBD1 matches at 9 bases. The V segment lost 4 bases and the J segment 5 bases; nucleotides outside the gene matches: 12. CDR1 is SGHNT and CDR2 is YYREEE in the germline V gene (reference sequence). There are 16 residues in the CDR3. CDR3 region: CASSGRDRVGWETQYF. In DNA, the CDR3 is TGTGCCAGCAGCGGCCGGGACAGGGTGGGGTGGGAGACCCAGTACTTC.

The genes are TRBV27 and TRBJ2-7, with D perhaps TRBD2 (5 bases). Trimming cost V 5 bases and J 4 bases, with 18 bases left between them. This CDR3 comprises 15 residues. The V gene's germline CDR1 is MNHEY and CDR2 SMNVEV (reference sequence). The CDR3 nucleotides read TGTGCCAGCAGTCCCTTTGAGGGTAGCGCTTACGAGCAGTACTTC. It codes for CASSPFEGSAYEQYF.

This clone was counted a single time. This chain joins TRBV7-9 and TRBJ2-7; D might be TRBD1 or TRBD2, each matching 5 bases. Trimming cost V 3 bases and J 4 bases, with 10 bases left between them. CDR1 SEHNR and CDR2 FQNEAQ come from the germline V gene (reference sequence). The CDR3 spans 13 residues. In DNA, the CDR3 is TGTGCCAGCAGCTTCGGGACCGCTTACGAGCAGTACTTC. Protein sequence: CASSFGTAYEQYF. The variable domain in full, with the rest retrieved from reference TRBV7-9 and TRBJ2-7, is DTGVSQNPRHKITKRGQNVTFRCDPISEHNRLYWYRQTLGQGPEFLTYFQNEAQLEKSRLLSDRFSAERPKGSFSTLEIQRTEQGDSAMYLCASSFGTAYEQYFGPGTRLTVT.

CDR3 DNA: TGTGCCAGCAGTTTCGACGTGGGCAATGAGCAGTTCTTC. Its protein product is CASSFDVGNEQFF. The chain employs TRBV6-5 and TRBJ2-1; D ambiguous. The CDR3 length is 13 residues. Trimming left V 4 bases short and J 6 bases short, with 10 bases between. Germline CDR1 is MNHEY and CDR2 is SVGAGI.

V and J are TRBV5-1 and TRBJ2-1, with TRBD2 matching over 11 bases. Germline V gene lookup returns CDR1 SGHRS and CDR2 YFSETQ. Unmatched junction bases numbered 5, after V lost 2 bases and J lost 7 bases. This CDR3 comprises 15 residues. The CDR3 protein is CASSLLAGEGNEQFF. The CDR3 region has the DNA TGCGCCAGCAGCTTACTAGCGGGAGAGGGGAATGAGCAGTTCTTC. Full variable domain (missing parts from reference TRBV5-1 and TRBJ2-1): KAGVTQTPRYLIKTRGQQVTLSCSPISGHRSVSWYQQTPGQGLQFLFEYFSETQRNKGNFPGRFSGRQFSNSRSEMNVSTLELGDSALYLCASSLLAGEGNEQFFGPGTRLTVL.

The sample holds one count of this clone. The rearrangement links TRBV4-1 to TRBJ1-6, with D unresolved. V lost 0 bases and J lost 10, with 4 bases in between. Germline CDR1 and CDR2: MGHRA and YSYEKL. This CDR3 has 12 residues. CDR3 nucleotides: TGCGCCAGCAGCCAAGATGGGTCACCCCTCCACTTT. Protein sequence: CASSQDGSPLHF.

This clone appeared a single time. The chain combines TRBV27 with TRBJ2-1; 11 nucleotides match TRBD2. The CDR3 runs to 15 residues. V dropped 4 bases and J dropped 7; count of bases not matched to a gene: 6. Germline V gene lookup returns CDR1 MNHEY and CDR2 SMNVEV (reference sequence). The CDR3 DNA follows: TGTGCCAGCAGTTCGACTAGCGGGGTCCAAAATGAGCAGTTCTTC. Translated, it gives CASSSTSGVQNEQFF.

This chain connects TRBV7-2 to TRBJ1-2; D may be TRBD1 (5 bases). The CDR3 sequence is 18 residues long. V gave up 3 bases and J gave up 2 bases, with 22 bases separating them. The germline V gene has CDR1 SGHTA and CDR2 FQGNSA. CDR3 DNA: TGTGCCAGCAGCTTCAGGAGATTACCGGGGCCCCCGAACTATGGCTACACCTTC. Encoded protein: CASSFRRLPGPPNYGYTF.

V and J are TRBV27 and TRBJ2-2, with 9 bases identical to TRBD1. With 3 bases clipped from V and 7 bases from J, the junction kept 15 bases outside the gene matches. The germline V gene encodes CDR1 MNHEY and CDR2 SMNVEV (reference sequence). The CDR3 loop spans 18 amino acids. The CDR3 loop is CASSFLSRDRVGGGELFF. CDR3 bases: TGTGCCAGCAGTTTCCTCTCTCGGGACAGGGTGGGAGGCGGGGAGCTGTTTTTT.